This TCR beta chain was captured in a study of neurological immune-mediated disorders. Germline V gene data show CDR1 as SEHNR and CDR2 as FQNEAQ (reference sequence). The trim removed 3 bases at V and 5 bases at J, leaving 5 bases unmatched. The CDR3 is 14 residues long. Many counts were recorded for this clonotype. Its specificity is unknown. Study findings and constraints: It was the repertoires of 18 of 34 multiple sclerosis patients that phylogenetic grouping placed in one related-CDR3 cluster, which is a possible signature.

MiXCR, run by TCRdb on the 5' RACE reads, gives a single entry per CDR3 protein. Of tens of thousands of distinct CDR3 sequences detected, around 4.6% appear once; the ten largest clones hold 2% to 2.5%. The TCR sequence derives from a woman in her twenties or thirties with multiple sclerosis. V gene TRBV7-9 combines with J gene TRBJ1-1, with TRBD1 matching over 8 bases. The sample comprised PBMCs. The CDR3 region is CASSFGQGATEAFF. In DNA, the CDR3 is TGTGCCAGCAGCTTTGGGCAGGGGGCAACTGAAGCTTTCTTT.